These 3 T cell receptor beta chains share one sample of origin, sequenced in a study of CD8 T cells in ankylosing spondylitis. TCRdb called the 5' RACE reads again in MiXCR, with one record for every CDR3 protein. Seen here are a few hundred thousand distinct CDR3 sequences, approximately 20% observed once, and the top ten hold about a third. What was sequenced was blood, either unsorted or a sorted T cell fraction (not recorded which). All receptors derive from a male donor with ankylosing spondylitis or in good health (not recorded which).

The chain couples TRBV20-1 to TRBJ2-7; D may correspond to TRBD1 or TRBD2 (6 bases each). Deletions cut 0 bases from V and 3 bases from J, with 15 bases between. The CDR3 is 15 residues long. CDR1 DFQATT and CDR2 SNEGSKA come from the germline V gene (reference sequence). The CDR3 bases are TGCAGTGCTAGAGAGGAGGGGGAACCATTCTACGAGCAGTACTTC. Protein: CSAREEGEPFYEQYF.

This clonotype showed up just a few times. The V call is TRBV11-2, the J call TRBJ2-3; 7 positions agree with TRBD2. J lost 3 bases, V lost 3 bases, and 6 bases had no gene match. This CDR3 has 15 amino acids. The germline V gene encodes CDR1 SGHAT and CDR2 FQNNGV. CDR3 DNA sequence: TGTGCCAGCAGCTTTGGATGGGGAGGGACAGATACGCAGTATTTT. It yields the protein CASSFGWGGTDTQYF. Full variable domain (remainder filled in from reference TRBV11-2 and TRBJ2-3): EAGVAQSPRYKIIEKRQSVAFWCNPISGHATLYWYQQILGQGPKLLIQFQNNGVVDDSQLPKDRFSAERLKGVDSTLKIQPAKLEDSAVYLCASSFGWGGTDTQYFGPGTRLTVL.

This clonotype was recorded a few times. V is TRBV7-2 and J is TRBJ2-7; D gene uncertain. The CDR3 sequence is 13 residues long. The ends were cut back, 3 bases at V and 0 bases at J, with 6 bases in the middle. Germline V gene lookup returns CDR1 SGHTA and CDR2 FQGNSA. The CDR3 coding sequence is TGTGCCAGCAGCTTCGACAACTCCTACGAGCAGTACTTC. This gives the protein CASSFDNSYEQYF. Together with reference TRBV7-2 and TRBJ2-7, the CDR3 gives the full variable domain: GAGVSQSPSNKVTEKGKDVELRCDPISGHTALYWYRQSLGQGLEFLIYFQGNSAPDKSGLPSDRFSAERTGGSVSTLTIQRTQQEDSAVYLCASSFDNSYEQYFGPGTRLTVT.